This is a list of T cell receptor beta chains from one sample in a study of a mutant IDH1 vaccine in newly diagnosed glioma. Generated by immunoSEQ multiplex PCR, the TCRdb table keeps only in-frame clones and is missing some. In the table there are about 51,000 clones, approximately 80% of which are singletons. The sequencing used PBMCs, collected from a glioma patient treated with radiotherapy, temozolomide or both. These receptor sequences come from a woman in her forties with glioma. The CDR3 runs from the conserved cysteine through the conserved F or W. The order of the fields is clone size, CDR3 length, D gene, V gene, J gene, CDR3 DNA, CDR3 protein. The D gene is left open where the match is weak. Some rows have no size entry. The others give once, few or many, or a class for an expanded clone.

clone size: once
CDR3 length: 14
D gene: -
V gene: TRBV19
J gene: TRBJ1-1
CDR3 DNA: TGTGCCAGCCGCACCTCAGGGAAGAACACTGAAGCTTTCTTT
CDR3 protein: CASRTSGKNTEAFF

clone size: once
CDR3 length: 15
D gene: -
V gene: TRBV11-3
J gene: TRBJ2-3
CDR3 DNA: TGTGCCAGCAGCCGAGGGCTAGGAGGCACAGATACGCAGTATTTT
CDR3 protein: CASSRGLGGTDTQYF

clone size: -
CDR3 length: 21
D gene: TRBD2
V gene: TRBV19
J gene: TRBJ2-2
CDR3 DNA: TGTGCCAGTACCGGTAGCGGGGGGGGCGGACCGACTAAATCGAACACCGGGGAGCTGTTTTTT
CDR3 protein: CASTGSGGGGPTKSNTGELFF

clone size: -
CDR3 length: 16
D gene: -
V gene: TRBV2
J gene: TRBJ1-6
CDR3 DNA: TGTGCCAGTCGGGTGGGGACCTCCCACTATAATTCACCCCTCCACTTT
CDR3 protein: CASRVGTSHYNSPLHF

clone size: -
CDR3 length: 17
D gene: -
V gene: TRBV10-2
J gene: TRBJ2-5
CDR3 DNA: TGCGCCAGCAGTGAGTTCAATCTCGGGCCCGACCGAGAGACCCAGTACTTC
CDR3 protein: CASSEFNLGPDRETQYF

clone size: once
CDR3 length: 14
D gene: -
V gene: TRBV30
J gene: TRBJ2-2
CDR3 DNA: TGTGCCTGGAGTGTTCTTGTGAACACCGGGGAGCTGTTTTTT
CDR3 protein: CAWSVLVNTGELFF

clone size: -
CDR3 length: 12
D gene: -
V gene: TRBV6-6
J gene: TRBJ1-2
CDR3 DNA: TGTGCCAGCAGTCACCCTGGGGATGGCTACACCTTC
CDR3 protein: CASSHPGDGYTF

clone size: -
CDR3 length: 14
D gene: -
V gene: TRBV2
J gene: TRBJ1-1
CDR3 DNA: TGTGCCACCGAGTTCAGGCAGGGTGGCACTGAAGCTTTCTTT
CDR3 protein: CATEFRQGGTEAFF

clone size: -
CDR3 length: 13
D gene: TRBD1
V gene: TRBV7-9
J gene: TRBJ1-5
CDR3 DNA: TGTGCCAGCAGTGTGGACAGGGGCCAGCCCCAGCATTTT
CDR3 protein: CASSVDRGQPQHF

clone size: -
CDR3 length: 16
D gene: -
V gene: TRBV7-9
J gene: TRBJ2-1
CDR3 DNA: TGTGCCAGCAGCTTAGGACGCGGGGGCAAGTACAATGAGCAGTTCTTC
CDR3 protein: CASSLGRGGKYNEQFF

clone size: -
CDR3 length: 13
D gene: -
V gene: TRBV2
J gene: TRBJ1-2
CDR3 DNA: TGTGCCAGCAGTGTGCAAGGAGGCTATGGCTACACCTTC
CDR3 protein: CASSVQGGYGYTF

clone size: -
CDR3 length: 13
D gene: TRBD1
V gene: TRBV30
J gene: TRBJ1-2
CDR3 DNA: TGTGCCCGTGGGACAGGGATCAACTATGGCTACACCTTC
CDR3 protein: CARGTGINYGYTF

clone size: -
CDR3 length: 13
D gene: -
V gene: TRBV2
J gene: TRBJ1-4
CDR3 DNA: TGTGCCAGCAGACCGGAGCTTAATGAAAAACTGTTTTTT
CDR3 protein: CASRPELNEKLFF

clone size: few
CDR3 length: 14
D gene: -
V gene: TRBV7-2
J gene: TRBJ2-7
CDR3 DNA: TGTGCCACCTCCGAGGGCCGGGGAGCCTACGAGCAGTACTTC
CDR3 protein: CATSEGRGAYEQYF

clone size: -
CDR3 length: 16
D gene: -
V gene: TRBV29-1
J gene: TRBJ2-5
CDR3 DNA: TGCAGCGTTGTCCCAAGAGAGAGGTACAGCGCAGAGACCCAGTACTTC
CDR3 protein: CSVVPRERYSAETQYF

clone size: once
CDR3 length: 12
D gene: -
V gene: TRBV9
J gene: TRBJ2-2
CDR3 DNA: TGTGCCAGCAGCGTAGTTACCGGGGAGCTGTTTTTT
CDR3 protein: CASSVVTGELFF

clone size: -
CDR3 length: 14
D gene: -
V gene: TRBV5-1
J gene: TRBJ2-6
CDR3 DNA: TGCGCCAGCTCCGACCGGTCTGGGGCCAACGTCCTGACTTTC
CDR3 protein: CASSDRSGANVLTF

clone size: once
CDR3 length: 19
D gene: -
V gene: TRBV5-7
J gene: TRBJ1-5
CDR3 DNA: TGTGCCAGCAGCTCAAATCCGGACGGGGGGTCGGCGGGCAATCAGCCCCAGCATTTT
CDR3 protein: CASSSNPDGGSAGNQPQHF

clone size: -
CDR3 length: 14
D gene: TRBD1
V gene: TRBV30
J gene: TRBJ1-2
CDR3 DNA: TGTGCCTGGAGTGCGGACAGGGGAAACTATGGCTACACCTTC
CDR3 protein: CAWSADRGNYGYTF

clone size: few
CDR3 length: 14
D gene: -
V gene: TRBV7-9
J gene: TRBJ1-5
CDR3 DNA: TGTGCCAGCAGCCCAGACGGGGTCGGGCAGCCCCAGCATTTT
CDR3 protein: CASSPDGVGQPQHF

clone size: -
CDR3 length: 13
D gene: -
V gene: TRBV30
J gene: TRBJ2-5
CDR3 DNA: TGTGCCTGGATATTAGGGGGCCAAGAGACCCAGTACTTC
CDR3 protein: CAWILGGQETQYF

clone size: -
CDR3 length: 11
D gene: -
V gene: TRBV7-9
J gene: TRBJ1-4
CDR3 DNA: TGTGCCAGCAGCTCCGGTGAAAAACTGTTTTTT
CDR3 protein: CASSSGEKLFF

clone size: -
CDR3 length: 13
D gene: -
V gene: TRBV7-8
J gene: TRBJ1-2
CDR3 DNA: TGTGCCAGCAGCACCGGGCAGAGCTATGGCTACACCTTC
CDR3 protein: CASSTGQSYGYTF

clone size: -
CDR3 length: 12
D gene: -
V gene: TRBV5-5
J gene: TRBJ2-3
CDR3 DNA: TGTGCCAGCAGTTCCTTCACAGATACGCAGTATTTT
CDR3 protein: CASSSFTDTQYF

clone size: -
CDR3 length: 15
D gene: -
V gene: TRBV11-2
J gene: TRBJ2-3
CDR3 DNA: TGTGCCAGCAGCTTAGGGGGCAGGGCGGGAGATACGCAGTATTTT
CDR3 protein: CASSLGGRAGDTQYF

clone size: -
CDR3 length: 14
D gene: -
V gene: TRBV7-9
J gene: TRBJ1-5
CDR3 DNA: TGTGCCAGCAGCTTAGGACAGTCTAATCAGCCCCAGCATTTT
CDR3 protein: CASSLGQSNQPQHF

clone size: -
CDR3 length: 15
D gene: TRBD1
V gene: TRBV19
J gene: TRBJ2-7
CDR3 DNA: TGTGCCAGTAGTAGAAGTGGACAGGTTCGGTACGAGCAGTACTTC
CDR3 protein: CASSRSGQVRYEQYF

clone size: -
CDR3 length: 13
D gene: -
V gene: TRBV30
J gene: TRBJ1-6
CDR3 DNA: TGTGCCTGGAGTGCAGGGGATGCCTCACCCCTCCACTTT
CDR3 protein: CAWSAGDASPLHF

clone size: -
CDR3 length: 15
D gene: -
V gene: TRBV29-1
J gene: TRBJ2-2
CDR3 DNA: TGCAGCGTTCTAGGACCGGGAGCGAACACCGGGGAGCTGTTTTTT
CDR3 protein: CSVLGPGANTGELFF

clone size: -
CDR3 length: 13
D gene: -
V gene: TRBV21-1
J gene: TRBJ1-4
CDR3 DNA: TGTGCCAGCAGGGACAGGGCCACGGAAAAACTGTTTTTT
CDR3 protein: CASRDRATEKLFF

clone size: -
CDR3 length: 13
D gene: -
V gene: TRBV30
J gene: TRBJ1-5
CDR3 DNA: TGTGCCTGGAGTGTAACGGGGGGGCAGCCCCAGCATTTT
CDR3 protein: CAWSVTGGQPQHF